Shown below are 30 T cell receptor beta chains from a single sample sequenced in a study of regulatory T cells in long-lasting Graves disease. According to the study, TCR beta libraries were built with iRepertoire HTBI primers and CDR3-region Arm-PCR. TCRdb analysed the multiplex PCR reads with MiXCR anew, one entry per CDR3 protein. The sample comprises over 450,000 distinct CDR3 sequences, 20% to 25% of which are singletons, and approximately 6.4% rests with the top ten. The time point was: persistent/refractory GD, antithyroid drugs over 5 years with positive TRAb. Construction of the TCR library relied on RNA isolated from PBMCs. The starting material was peripheral blood mononuclear cells (PBMCs), obtained when the disease was refractory, from a patient treated with antithyroid drugs. The source of these receptors is a female donor with Graves disease.

The chain links TRBV10-3 to TRBJ1-6; tentatively, D is TRBD1 (5 bases). V gave up 8 bases and J gave up 11 bases, with 22 bases separating them. From germline, CDR1 is ENHRY and CDR2 SYGVKD. The CDR3 is made up of 15 amino acids. The CDR3 sequence is CAIGGGPLSRTPLHF. The CDR3 coding sequence is TGTGCCATCGGGGGGGGTCCGTTGTCCCGAACACCCCTCCACTTT.

The table lists this clonotype with a few counts. The chain couples TRBV25-1 to TRBJ2-7; 9 bases map to TRBD2. Germline V gene data show CDR1 as MGHDK and CDR2 as SYGVNS. V shed 4 bases and J 6 bases; nucleotides not matched to a gene: 10. The CDR3 extends over 15 amino acids. The DNA for the CDR3 is TGTGCCAGCAGTGGGAGTGCGGGAGGGCCGAGCGAGCAGTACTTC. This encodes CASSGSAGGPSEQYF.

This clonotype was detected once. The gene calls are TRBV7-2 and TRBJ1-1; TRBD1 agrees at 9 bases. The germline gives CDR1 SGHTA, CDR2 FQGNSA. V was pared by 5 bases and J by 0 bases, with 4 bases of the junction left unmatched. This CDR3 is 15 amino acids long. CDR3 residues: CASSRGDRVNTEAFF. CDR3 sequence (DNA): TGTGCCAGCAGCAGGGGGGACAGGGTGAACACTGAAGCTTTCTTT.

This clonotype was detected many times. The rearrangement uses TRBV6-5 and TRBJ1-5; 7 nucleotides match TRBD1. CDR1 and CDR2 from the germline V gene are MNHEY and SVGAGI. Trimming at V came to 4 bases and at J to 9 bases, leaving 6 bases not matched to a gene. The CDR3 length is 13 residues. CDR3 sequence (DNA): TGTGCCAGCAGTTCAGGGACAGCACGGCCCCAGCATTTT. It yields the protein CASSSGTARPQHF.

The chain is built from TRBV15 and TRBJ1-5, with D perhaps TRBD1 (6 bases). Trimming cost V 3 bases and J 7 bases, with 16 bases left between them. The CDR3 is 15 amino acids. Germline-derived CDR1 and CDR2 are LNHNV and YYDKDF (reference sequence). The CDR3 loop reads CATSSRGRGSQPQHF. CDR3 DNA sequence: TGTGCCACCAGCAGCCGGGGGCGGGGGAGCCAGCCCCAGCATTTT.

The sample holds many counts of this clonotype. This rearrangement joins TRBV5-1 to TRBJ1-4; D remains unclear. The germline gives CDR1 SGHRS, CDR2 YFSETQ. V lost 0 bases and J lost 0, with 9 bases in between. There are 16 residues in the CDR3. CDR3 region: CASSLGTLATNEKLFF. In DNA, the CDR3 is TGCGCCAGCAGCTTGGGCACCCTTGCAACTAATGAAAAACTGTTTTTT. Variable domain in full (rest from reference TRBV5-1 and TRBJ1-4): KAGVTQTPRYLIKTRGQQVTLSCSPISGHRSVSWYQQTPGQGLQFLFEYFSETQRNKGNFPGRFSGRQFSNSRSEMNVSTLELGDSALYLCASSLGTLATNEKLFFGSGTQLSVL.

This clonotype has a handful of counts. This chain uses TRBV7-9 with TRBJ1-4; D is unresolved. The CDR3 runs 15 residues. Looked up from germline, CDR1 is SEHNR and CDR2 is FQNEAQ (reference sequence). V was trimmed by 1 base and J by 0 bases, leaving 6 bases between them. The CDR3 here is CASSLEHATNEKLFF. The CDR3 nucleotides read TGTGCCAGCAGCTTAGAGCACGCAACTAATGAAAAACTGTTTTTT.

CDR3 nucleotides: TGTGCCAGCAGCGTCTTAGGGGAAACCGGGGAGCTGTTTTTT. Residues: CASSVLGETGELFF. The rearrangement uses TRBV9 and TRBJ2-2; perhaps TRBD1 as D (5 bases). CDR3 length equals 14 residues. CDR1 is SGDLS, CDR2 YYNGEE, per germline. V gave up 2 bases and J gave up 5 bases, with 10 bases separating them.

This chain uses TRBV28 with TRBJ2-7; D is unclear. The CDR3 spans 12 residues. Trimming left V 3 bases short and J 11 bases short, with 14 bases between. Germline CDR1 MDHEN, CDR2 SYDVKM. The CDR3 protein is CASSFVLTLKYF. CDR3 DNA sequence: TGTGCCAGCAGTTTTGTGCTTACCCTCAAGTACTTC.

This clonotype was counted between two and nine times. The chain carries TRBV6-9 and TRBJ2-7; tentatively, D is TRBD1 (5 bases). The CDR3 runs to 14 residues. The germline V and J ends were trimmed by 3 bases and 5 bases, with 14 bases remaining between them. The germline V gene encodes CDR1 MNHGY and CDR2 SVAAGI. The CDR3 DNA follows: TGTGCCAGCAGTTACGCCGACAGACCCCACGAGCAGTACTTC. It translates to CASSYADRPHEQYF.

This clonotype was picked up many times. The chain links TRBV9 to TRBJ2-5; tentative D call: TRBD2 (6 bases). The V gene's germline CDR1 is SGDLS and CDR2 YYNGEE. The CDR3 sequence is 13 residues long. V lost 0 bases and J lost 7, with 10 bases in between. Here the CDR3 reads CASSVGLDATQYF. CDR3 nucleotides: TGTGCCAGCAGCGTAGGACTAGACGCGACCCAGTACTTC.

V and J are TRBV9 and TRBJ2-5; D remains unclear. This CDR3 spans 14 amino acids. V gave up 3 bases and J gave up 5 bases, with 14 bases separating them. Germline-derived CDR1 and CDR2 are SGDLS and YYNGEE. CDR3 in amino acids: CASSATPQVETQYF. The CDR3 nucleotides read TGTGCCAGCAGCGCCACTCCCCAAGTGGAGACCCAGTACTTC.

This clonotype was detected ten times or more. Written as DNA, the CDR3 is TGTGCCAGCAGTCCCGAAGGGGGGGCGCTCTCCTACGAGCAGTACTTC. This sequence encodes CASSPEGGALSYEQYF. The J gene is TRBJ2-7, the V gene TRBV12-3 or TRBV12-4; D perhaps matches TRBD2 (7 bases). Trimming took off 5 bases at V and 0 bases at J, with 17 bases between the two ends. This CDR3 contains 16 residues.

This chain links TRBV28 with TRBJ2-1; TRBD2 matches at 13 bases. The CDR3 totals 15 residues. Germline lookup yields CDR1 MDHEN and CDR2 SYDVKM. With V trimmed by 6 bases and J by 6 bases, 5 bases remained unmatched. This chain's CDR3 is CASRQGLAGTNEQFF. As DNA, the CDR3 is TGTGCCAGCAGGCAGGGACTAGCGGGAACCAATGAGCAGTTCTTC.

This clonotype has a count of ten or more. The chain combines TRBV19 with TRBJ1-2; 7 positions agree with TRBD1. There are 15 residues in the CDR3. In germline, CDR1 is LNHDA, CDR2 SQIVND (reference sequence). Losses at the gene ends were 3 bases for V and 6 bases for J; bases not matched to a gene: 10. CDR3 nucleotides: TGTGCCAGTAGTATTCGTTCGGACAGGATGGATGGCTACACCTTC. This codes for CASSIRSDRMDGYTF.

In its sample, this clonotype was seen many times. The V and J genes are TRBV28 and TRBJ2-2; D may be TRBD1 (5 bases). The CDR3 is made up of 16 amino acids. Germline V gene data show CDR1 as MDHEN and CDR2 as SYDVKM. The V and J ends lost 5 bases and 4 bases respectively, with 17 bases between them. CDR3 nucleotide sequence: TGTGCCAGCAGTCCCCAGGGCGCGTGGGGCACCGGGGAGCTGTTTTTT. The encoded protein is CASSPQGAWGTGELFF.

Only a few counts were recorded for this clonotype. This chain uses TRBV10-1 with TRBJ2-1, with a possible D match to TRBD1 (6 bases). V lost 5 bases and J 7 bases, leaving 12 bases between the germline ends. Germline loops: CDR1 WNHNN, CDR2 SYGVQD (reference sequence). The CDR3 spans 13 residues. The CDR3 region has the DNA TGCGCCAGCAGTACAGGGTTGGGGAATGAGCAGTTCTTC. The encoded protein is CASSTGLGNEQFF.

This clonotype came up many times. The rearrangement joins TRBV6-5 to TRBJ2-6; weak D call: TRBD1 (5 bases). The V end was cut by 3 bases, the J end by 0 bases, with 12 bases between. CDR3 size: 17 residues. Germline CDR1 reads MNHEY; CDR2 reads SVGAGI. CDR3 in amino acids: CASSYTGQFSGANVLTF. CDR3 DNA sequence: TGTGCCAGCAGTTATACCGGACAATTCTCTGGGGCCAACGTCCTGACTTTC.

This clonotype was picked up many times. The V call is TRBV7-9, the J call TRBJ2-5; a possible D gene is TRBD1 (5 bases). The CDR3 sequence is 13 residues long. In germline, CDR1 is SEHNR, CDR2 FQNEAQ (reference sequence). The germline V and J ends were trimmed by 6 bases and 2 bases, with 10 bases remaining between them. CDR3 in DNA: TGTGCCAGCAGGGATGCAGGGCAAGAGACCCAGTACTTC. Its protein is CASRDAGQETQYF.

Many counts were recorded for this clonotype. V is TRBV6-1 and J is TRBJ2-5; 7 bases are shared with TRBD1. The germline gives CDR1 MNHNS, CDR2 SASEGT. The CDR3 extends over 14 amino acids. Trimming at V came to 5 bases and at J to 2 bases, leaving 5 bases not matched to a gene. The CDR3 coding sequence is TGTGCCAGCAGTCCCGGGACAGAACAAGAGACCCAGTACTTC. It codes for CASSPGTEQETQYF.

V and J are TRBV5-1 and TRBJ2-2, with 9 bases matching TRBD1. The V segment lost 4 bases and the J segment 3 bases; nucleotides outside the gene matches: 4. This CDR3 region has 15 residues. The germline V gene encodes CDR1 SGHRS and CDR2 YFSETQ. The CDR3 loop reads CASSSRDRDTGELFF. Here the CDR3 DNA reads TGCGCCAGCAGCAGCCGGGACAGGGACACCGGGGAGCTGTTTTTT.

This clonotype was detected only a few times. This chain joins TRBV7-9 and TRBJ1-2; the match to TRBD1 covers 9 bases. The CDR3 length is 15 residues. Per germline, CDR1 SEHNR and CDR2 FQNEAQ (reference sequence). The junction had 6 bases not matched to a gene; V was cut back by 3 bases and J by 4 bases. The CDR3 loop reads CASSLQGTGIYGYTF. The CDR3 coding sequence is TGTGCCAGCAGCTTGCAAGGGACAGGGATCTATGGCTACACCTTC.

The chain combines TRBV20-1 with TRBJ2-2; 11 bases map to TRBD1. The V gene end was trimmed by 3 bases and the J gene end by 0 bases; junction bases not matched to a gene: 9. This CDR3 region has 18 residues. Germline lookup yields CDR1 DFQATT and CDR2 SNEGSKA (reference sequence). The CDR3 loop is CSARLDRGQTTNTGELFF. The CDR3 DNA is TGCAGTGCTAGGCTGGACAGGGGGCAAACAACGAACACCGGGGAGCTGTTTTTT.

This clonotype was picked up many times. The chain couples TRBV7-8 to TRBJ1-6, with a tentative D call TRBD1 (5 bases). The germline CDR1 and CDR2 sequences are SGHVS and FQNEAQ. This CDR3 comprises 16 residues. Trimming took 1 base from V and 7 from J, leaving 14 bases between them. The CDR3 DNA sequence: TGTGCCAGCAGCTTAGGGTGGAGAGGGGACAATTCACCCCTCCACTTT. Its translation: CASSLGWRGDNSPLHF.

The V gene is TRBV6-1, the J gene TRBJ1-3; D perhaps matches TRBD1 (5 bases). Germline CDR1 MNHNS, CDR2 SASEGT. The CDR3 is made up of 16 amino acids. Trimming took 6 bases from V and 0 from J, leaving 15 bases between them. The CDR3 coding sequence is TGTGCCAGCAGCGAACCCCTGGGGGACTCTGGAAACACCATATATTTT. Amino acid sequence: CASSEPLGDSGNTIYF.

This chain connects TRBV11-2 to TRBJ2-3, with D tentatively TRBD1 (5 bases). The germline V gene has CDR1 SGHAT and CDR2 FQNNGV. V dropped 0 bases and J dropped 2 bases, with 12 bases sitting between them. The CDR3 spans 16 residues. In nucleotides, the CDR3 is TGTGCCAGCAGCTTAGAATCTGGGGCTTTCACAGATACGCAGTATTTT. This sequence encodes CASSLESGAFTDTQYF. The whole variable domain, remainder taken from reference TRBV11-2 and TRBJ2-3, is EAGVAQSPRYKIIEKRQSVAFWCNPISGHATLYWYQQILGQGPKLLIQFQNNGVVDDSQLPKDRFSAERLKGVDSTLKIQPAKLEDSAVYLCASSLESGAFTDTQYFGPGTRLTVL.

The gene calls are TRBV25-1 and TRBJ2-3; TRBD2 agrees at 11 bases. Germline CDR1 is MGHDK and CDR2 is SYGVNS. The CDR3 is 19 amino acids. V shed 2 bases and J 1 base; nucleotides not matched to a gene: 11. The CDR3 is CASSERVVAGGPGTDTQYF. As DNA, the CDR3 is TGTGCCAGCAGTGAAAGGGTTGTAGCGGGGGGGCCTGGCACAGATACGCAGTATTTT.

This clonotype has just a few counts. The chain links TRBV19 to TRBJ2-7; possibly TRBD1 for D (5 bases). CDR1 is LNHDA, CDR2 SQIVND, per germline (reference sequence). V lost 4 bases and J 4 bases, leaving 17 bases between the germline ends. The CDR3 is made up of 15 amino acids. Here the CDR3 reads CASSTHRFPPYEQYF. The CDR3 nucleotides are TGTGCCAGTAGTACCCACAGGTTCCCTCCTTACGAGCAGTACTTC.

Ten or more counts support this clonotype. The chain has TRBV28 and TRBJ1-2, with a possible D match to TRBD1 (5 bases). V gave up 6 bases and J gave up 4 bases, with 12 bases separating them. This CDR3 comprises 13 residues. Germline CDR1 and CDR2: MDHEN and SYDVKM. CDR3 DNA: TGTGCCAGCAGCCCGGGGCAGGTCTATGGCTACACCTTC. This translates into CASSPGQVYGYTF.

The V call is TRBV24-1, the J call TRBJ2-3, with a possible D match to TRBD2 (7 bases). With 1 base removed from V and 4 bases from J, the gap between germline ends came to 14 bases. The CDR3 consists of 16 residues. CDR1 KGHDR and CDR2 SFDVKD come from the germline V gene. CDR3 DNA sequence: TGTGCCACCAGTGATTTCTCGGGGGGCCTCGCAGATACGCAGTATTTT. It translates to CATSDFSGGLADTQYF.